The 25 T cell receptor beta chains below all came from one sample that was sequenced in a study of blood T cell repertoires in COVID-19. Sequencing was performed with immunoSEQ multiplex PCR; in TCRdb, only in-frame clones are kept and a portion is missing. This sample has roughly 250,000 clones, with 70% to 85% found just once. The sequenced sample consisted of peripheral blood. Receptors originate from a woman older than 75 with acute or convalescent COVID-19.

This clone occurred a few times. The genes are TRBV27 and TRBJ2-3; 7 nucleotides align to TRBD2. The CDR3 contains 15 residues. Trimming at V came to 2 bases and at J to 4 bases, leaving 6 bases not matched to a gene. Per germline, CDR1 MNHEY and CDR2 SMNVEV (reference sequence). In DNA, the CDR3 is TGTGCCAGCAGTTTAATGGCGGGAGAGCCAGATACGCAGTATTTT. The encoded protein is CASSLMAGEPDTQYF.

The sample holds one count of this clone. The rearrangement uses TRBV5-4 and TRBJ2-1; 9 bases match TRBD2. The CDR3 has 16 residues. J was trimmed by 5 bases and V by 3 bases; bases with no gene match: 9. Per germline, CDR1 SGHNT and CDR2 YYREEE (reference sequence). The CDR3 spells CASSWGAGGLDNEQFF. CDR3 coding DNA: TGTGCCAGCAGCTGGGGCGCGGGGGGGCTGGACAATGAGCAGTTCTTC.

The chain joins TRBV18 to TRBJ1-5; D uncertain. Germline V gives CDR1 KGHSH, CDR2 LQKENI. V lost 4 bases and J lost 10, with 32 bases in between. There are 19 residues in the CDR3. The CDR3 sequence: CASSLMEVSALYPLIPQHF. As DNA, the CDR3 is TGTGCCAGCTCACTTATGGAGGTTTCGGCCCTGTACCCCCTTATTCCCCAGCATTTT.

This clone came up a few times. This rearrangement joins TRBV6-5 to TRBJ2-1; 9 bases agree with TRBD1. The ends lost 7 bases at V and 6 bases at J; junction bases unmatched: 7. The CDR3 covers 14 residues. The germline gives CDR1 MNHEY, CDR2 SVGAGI. In nucleotides, the CDR3 is TGTGCCAGCAAGAAGGGACAGGGTATCAATGAGCAGTTCTTC. This encodes CASKKGQGINEQFF.

The chain carries TRBV7-2 and TRBJ2-3; 10 bases agree with TRBD2. With V trimmed by 7 bases and J by 4 bases, 11 bases remained unmatched. Per germline, CDR1 SGHTA and CDR2 FQGNSA. This CDR3 contains 16 residues. The CDR3 reads CASILTQLAGADTQYF. The CDR3, as DNA: TGTGCCAGCATCCTTACTCAGCTAGCGGGGGCAGATACGCAGTATTTT.

This chain uses TRBV7-8 with TRBJ1-5; 7 nucleotides agree with TRBD1. The length of the CDR3 is 16 residues. Germline lookup yields CDR1 SGHVS and CDR2 FQNEAQ. V lost 3 bases and J lost 1; bases outside the gene matches: 6. In DNA form, the CDR3 reads TGTGCCAGCAGCTTTAGACCAGGGGGGAGCAATCAGCCCCAGCATTTT. This translates into CASSFRPGGSNQPQHF. The whole variable domain, remainder taken from reference TRBV7-8 and TRBJ1-5, is GAGVSQSPRYKVAKRGQDVALRCDPISGHVSLFWYQQALGQGPEFLTYFQNEAQLDKSGLPSDRFFAERPEGSVSTLKIQRTQQEDSAVYLCASSFRPGGSNQPQHFGDGTRLSIL.

This sequence joins TRBV19 and TRBJ2-7; 8 bases match TRBD1. The CDR3 covers 13 residues. The germline gives CDR1 LNHDA, CDR2 SQIVND (reference sequence). Trimming at V came to 11 bases and at J to 3 bases, leaving 9 bases not matched to a gene. The CDR3 reads CASQDRVYYEQYF. In nucleotides, the CDR3 is TGTGCCTCGCAGGACAGGGTTTACTACGAGCAGTACTTC.

This clone was recorded only once. The chain is built from TRBV2 and TRBJ2-5; possibly TRBD2 for D (5 bases). The CDR3 has 15 amino acids. The V and J ends lost 3 bases and 2 bases respectively, with 13 bases between them. Germline-derived CDR1 and CDR2 are SNHLY and FYNNEI. CDR3 DNA: TGTGCCAGCAGTGAGCTTAGGAGGACTCAAGAGACCCAGTACTTC. It specifies CASSELRRTQETQYF.

The V and J genes are TRBV9 and TRBJ2-5; 12 bases align to TRBD2. J lost 2 bases, V lost 3 bases, and 5 bases had no gene match. This CDR3 contains 16 residues. The germline CDR1 and CDR2 sequences are SGDLS and YYNGEE. The CDR3 reads CASSARLAGAQETQYF. In nucleotides, the CDR3 is TGTGCCAGCAGCGCGAGACTAGCGGGAGCTCAAGAGACCCAGTACTTC.

Here the CDR3 reads CASSARQADNSPLHF. The CDR3 bases are TGTGCCAGCAGCGCCCGACAGGCCGATAATTCACCCCTCCACTTT. The rearrangement joins TRBV7-2 to TRBJ1-6; D might be TRBD1 (6 bases). Per germline, CDR1 SGHTA and CDR2 FQGNSA. CDR3 length: 15 amino acids. V was shortened by 5 bases and J by 5 bases, with 13 bases between the two germline ends.

This sequence joins TRBV4-1 and TRBJ1-2; D is ambiguous. The CDR3 is made up of 15 amino acids. The germline V gene encodes CDR1 MGHRA and CDR2 YSYEKL. V was clipped by 2 bases and J by 3 bases, with 13 bases between them. CDR3 sequence reads: CASSQPGVGDYGYTF. CDR3 bases: TGCGCCAGCAGCCAACCCGGGGTCGGGGACTATGGCTACACCTTC.

The count of this clone is one. The V call is TRBV5-4, the J call TRBJ1-2, with D possibly matching TRBD1 (6 bases). This CDR3 is 14 amino acids long. Germline V gives CDR1 SGHNT, CDR2 YYREEE (reference sequence). Trimming shortened V by 4 bases and J by 8 bases, and 18 bases separated the two germline ends. The CDR3 DNA reads TGTGCCAGCAGCCCGGGTGCGGGGGCTTGGGGCTACACCTTC. Amino acids: CASSPGAGAWGYTF.

This chain connects TRBV7-9 to TRBJ2-3, with TRBD1 matching over 8 bases. V was clipped by 3 bases and J by 6 bases; unmatched bases: 5. Germline CDR1 SEHNR, CDR2 FQNEAQ (reference sequence). The CDR3 sequence is 14 residues long. CDR3 DNA sequence: TGTGCCAGCAGCTTCGACAGGGGCGGGGATACGCAGTATTTT. It translates to CASSFDRGGDTQYF.

This rearrangement joins TRBV25-1 to TRBJ2-7; D perhaps matches TRBD1 (5 bases). The CDR3 has 12 residues. Trimming removed 6 bases at V and 6 bases at J, with 12 bases between. Germline V lookup: CDR1 MGHDK, CDR2 SYGVNS. CDR3 nucleotides: TGTGCCAGCAGCGAAATAGGGGCCGAGCAGTACTTC. It codes for CASSEIGAEQYF.

The chain couples TRBV7-2 to TRBJ2-6, with D possibly matching TRBD2 (6 bases). Germline V gives CDR1 SGHTA, CDR2 FQGNSA. Deletions cut 0 bases from V and 0 bases from J, with 9 bases between. The CDR3 has 17 residues. The CDR3 reads CASSLAGGSSGANVLTF. CDR3 nucleotides: TGTGCCAGCAGCTTAGCGGGGGGAAGCTCTGGGGCCAACGTCCTGACTTTC. Looking up the rest from reference TRBV7-2 and TRBJ2-6 gives the full variable domain: GAGVSQSPSNKVTEKGKDVELRCDPISGHTALYWYRQSLGQGLEFLIYFQGNSAPDKSGLPSDRFSAERTGGSVSTLTIQRTQQEDSAVYLCASSLAGGSSGANVLTFGAGSRLTVL.

The CDR3 nucleotides are TGCAGCGTTGAGTGGACAGGGATTATCTATGGCTACACCTTC. This sequence encodes CSVEWTGIIYGYTF. The genes are TRBV29-1 and TRBJ1-2; 8 nucleotides agree with TRBD1. J lost 4 bases, V lost 3 bases, and 7 bases had no gene match. The CDR3 covers 14 residues. CDR1 is SQVTM, CDR2 ANQGSEA, per germline.

The chain couples TRBV11-2 to TRBJ1-1; D gene uncertain. The CDR3 has 14 residues. Looked up from germline, CDR1 is SGHAT and CDR2 is FQNNGV. V lost 3 bases, J lost 0 bases, and 8 bases lay in between. CDR3: CASSFGSMNTEAFF. Written as DNA, the CDR3 is TGTGCCAGCAGCTTCGGGTCCATGAACACTGAAGCTTTCTTT.

The rearrangement joins TRBV12-3 or TRBV12-4 to TRBJ2-4; possible D gene TRBD1, 6 bases. The V and J ends lost 8 bases and 4 bases respectively, with 12 bases between them. The CDR3 length is 13 residues. The DNA of the CDR3 is TGTGCCAGCGGCTCGGGACAAAAAAACATTCAGTACTTC. Its protein is CASGSGQKNIQYF.

The rearrangement joins TRBV9 to TRBJ1-6; D gene ambiguous. With 1 base removed from V and 5 bases from J, the gap between germline ends came to 7 bases. The CDR3 runs to 14 residues. From germline, CDR1 is SGDLS and CDR2 YYNGEE. For the CDR3, the DNA is TGTGCCAGCAGCGTAAGGAGTAATAATTCACCCCTCCACTTT. Amino acid sequence: CASSVRSNNSPLHF.

This clone was counted a few times. The rearrangement links TRBV5-1 to TRBJ2-7; TRBD1 aligns across 7 bases. Trimming at V came to 2 bases and at J to 2 bases, leaving 4 bases not matched to a gene. The germline V gene encodes CDR1 SGHRS and CDR2 YFSETQ. The CDR3 has 14 amino acids. CDR3: CASSLQGTTYEQYF. The CDR3 DNA sequence: TGCGCCAGCAGCTTACAGGGGACCACCTACGAGCAGTACTTC.

This chain links TRBV20-1 with TRBJ2-2, with 7 positions matching TRBD2. The J segment lost 3 bases and the V segment lost 3 bases, leaving 7 bases of the junction unmatched. This CDR3 comprises 15 residues. Germline V lookup: CDR1 DFQATT, CDR2 SNEGSKA (reference sequence). As DNA, the CDR3 is TGCAGTGCTAGTTATGGTCTAGCGGACACCGGGGAGCTGTTTTTT. This sequence encodes CSASYGLADTGELFF.

This rearrangement joins TRBV9 to TRBJ1-4, with a weak D call TRBD1 (6 bases). Trimming left V 3 bases short and J 7 bases short, with 25 bases between. The germline V gene encodes CDR1 SGDLS and CDR2 YYNGEE. The CDR3 loop spans 18 amino acids. This CDR3 is CASSGGQTQTGRGEKLFF. The CDR3 DNA follows: TGTGCCAGCAGCGGAGGACAGACACAGACTGGTCGCGGTGAAAAACTGTTTTTT.

CDR3 protein: CSVEVPGDRGLYGYTF. CDR3 DNA sequence: TGCAGCGTTGAAGTCCCGGGGGACAGGGGCCTCTATGGCTACACCTTC. The gene calls are TRBV29-1 and TRBJ1-2; 10 bases line up with TRBD1. The CDR3 runs to 16 residues. With V trimmed by 1 base and J by 4 bases, 9 bases remained unmatched. Germline V gene lookup returns CDR1 SQVTM and CDR2 ANQGSEA. Full variable domain (missing parts from reference TRBV29-1 and TRBJ1-2): SAVISQKPSRDICQRGTSLTIQCQVDSQVTMMFWYRQQPGQSLTLIATANQGSEATYESGFVIDKFPISRPNLTFSTLTVSNMSPEDSSIYLCSVEVPGDRGLYGYTFGSGTRLTVV.

In nucleotides, the CDR3 is TGTGCCATCACCGACAGGGCCGGCAATCAGCCCCAGCATTTT. Translation: CAITDRAGNQPQHF. The chain joins TRBV10-3 to TRBJ1-5; 7 nucleotides line up with TRBD1. The V and J ends lost 7 bases and 2 bases, in that order; junction bases with no gene match: 5. CDR1 and CDR2 from the germline V gene are ENHRY and SYGVKD. The CDR3 is 14 residues long.

The V and J genes are TRBV5-6 and TRBJ2-7; D perhaps matches TRBD1 (6 bases). Per the germline V gene, CDR1 is SGHDT and CDR2 is YYEEEE. The CDR3 runs to 13 residues. Trimming removed 4 bases from V and 4 bases from J, with 12 bases in between. This chain's CDR3 is CASSQGQFYEQYF. CDR3 DNA: TGTGCCAGCAGCCAAGGACAGTTTTACGAGCAGTACTTC.